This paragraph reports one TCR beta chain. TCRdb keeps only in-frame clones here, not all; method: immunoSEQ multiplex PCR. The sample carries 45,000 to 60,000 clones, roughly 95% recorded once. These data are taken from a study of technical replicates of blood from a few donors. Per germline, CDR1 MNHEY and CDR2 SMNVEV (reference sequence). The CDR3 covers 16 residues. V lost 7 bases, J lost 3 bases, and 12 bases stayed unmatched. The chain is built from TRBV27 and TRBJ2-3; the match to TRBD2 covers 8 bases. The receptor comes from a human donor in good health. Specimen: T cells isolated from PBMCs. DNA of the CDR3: TGTGCCAGCATCAGTTCAGCGGGAGAAATAACAGATACGCAGTATTTT. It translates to CASISSAGEITDTQYF.